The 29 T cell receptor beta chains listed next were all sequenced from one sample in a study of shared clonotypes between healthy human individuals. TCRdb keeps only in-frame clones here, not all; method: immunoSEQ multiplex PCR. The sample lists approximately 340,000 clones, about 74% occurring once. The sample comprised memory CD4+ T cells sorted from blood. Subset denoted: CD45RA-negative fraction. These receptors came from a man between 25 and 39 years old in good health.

CDR3 amino acids: CSSAGGSYNEQFF. The CDR3 DNA follows: TGCAGCTCAGCAGGGGGCAGCTACAATGAGCAGTTCTTC. This sequence joins TRBV29-1 and TRBJ2-1, with TRBD1 identical over 8 bases. The CDR3 is 13 amino acids. Germline CDR1 SQVTM, CDR2 ANQGSEA. After removal of 8 bases from V and 3 bases from J, the junction contained 6 bases not matched to a gene.

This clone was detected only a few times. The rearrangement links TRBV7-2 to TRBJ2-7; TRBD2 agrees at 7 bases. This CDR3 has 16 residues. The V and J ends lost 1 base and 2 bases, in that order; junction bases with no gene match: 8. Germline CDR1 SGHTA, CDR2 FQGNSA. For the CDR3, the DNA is TGTGCCAGCAGCTTAGACGGGGGGAGTCTCCCCTACGAGCAGTACTTC. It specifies CASSLDGGSLPYEQYF.

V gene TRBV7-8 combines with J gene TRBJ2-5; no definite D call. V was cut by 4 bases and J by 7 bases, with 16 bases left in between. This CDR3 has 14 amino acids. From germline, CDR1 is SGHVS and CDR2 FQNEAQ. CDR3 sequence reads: CASSSSGRDGTQYF. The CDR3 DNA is TGTGCCAGCAGCTCTAGTGGTAGAGACGGGACCCAGTACTTC.

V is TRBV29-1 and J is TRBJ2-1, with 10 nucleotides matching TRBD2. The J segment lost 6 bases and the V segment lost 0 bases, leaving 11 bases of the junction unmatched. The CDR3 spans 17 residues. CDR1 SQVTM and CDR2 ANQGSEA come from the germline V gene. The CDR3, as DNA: TGCAGCGTTGAAGAGGCCCGCACTAGCGGGGCGCCCAATGAGCAGTTCTTC. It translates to CSVEEARTSGAPNEQFF.

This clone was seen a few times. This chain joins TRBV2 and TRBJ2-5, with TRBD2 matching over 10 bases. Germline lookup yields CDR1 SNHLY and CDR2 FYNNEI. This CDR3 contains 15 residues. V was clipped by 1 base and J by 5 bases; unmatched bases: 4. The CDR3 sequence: CASSEELAGRETQYF. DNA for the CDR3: TGTGCCAGCAGTGAAGAACTAGCGGGAAGGGAGACCCAGTACTTC. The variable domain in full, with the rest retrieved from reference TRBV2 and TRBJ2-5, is EPEVTQTPSHQVTQMGQEVILRCVPISNHLYFYWYRQILGQKVEFLVSFYNNEISEKSEIFDDQFSVERPDGSNFTLKIRSTKLEDSAMYFCASSEELAGRETQYFGPGTRLLVL.

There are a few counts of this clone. CDR3 in DNA: TGTGCCAGCAGTGTGTGGGGAACTGATGGCTACACCTTC. As protein: CASSVWGTDGYTF. J is TRBJ1-2 and V is TRBV2; no definite D call. The CDR3 extends over 13 amino acids. The germline V gene encodes CDR1 SNHLY and CDR2 FYNNEI. Trimming took off 4 bases at V and 6 bases at J, with 12 bases between the two ends.

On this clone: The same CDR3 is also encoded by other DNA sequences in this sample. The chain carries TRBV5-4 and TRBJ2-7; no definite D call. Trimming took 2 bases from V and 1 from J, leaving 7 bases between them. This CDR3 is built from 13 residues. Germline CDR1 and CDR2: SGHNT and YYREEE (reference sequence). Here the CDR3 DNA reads TGTGCCAGCAGCTTAGGTCAGTCCTACGAGCAGTACTTC. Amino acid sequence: CASSLGQSYEQYF.

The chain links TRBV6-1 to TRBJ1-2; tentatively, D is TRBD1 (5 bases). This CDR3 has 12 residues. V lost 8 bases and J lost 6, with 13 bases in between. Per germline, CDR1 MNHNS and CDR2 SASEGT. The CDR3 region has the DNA TGTGCCAGCTCGGATCCGGGGGATGGCTACACCTTC. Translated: CASSDPGDGYTF.

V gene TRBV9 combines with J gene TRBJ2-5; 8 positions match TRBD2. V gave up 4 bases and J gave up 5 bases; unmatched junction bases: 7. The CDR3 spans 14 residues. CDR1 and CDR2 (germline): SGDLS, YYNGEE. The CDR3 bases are TGTGCCAGCAGCTCCGGGACTAGGGTGGAGACCCAGTACTTC. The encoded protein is CASSSGTRVETQYF.

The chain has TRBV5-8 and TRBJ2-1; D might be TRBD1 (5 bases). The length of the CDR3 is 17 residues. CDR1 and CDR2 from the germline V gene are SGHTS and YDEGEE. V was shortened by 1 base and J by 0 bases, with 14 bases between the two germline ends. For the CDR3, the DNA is TGTGCCAGCAGCTTGCTTAGGGGCCTTTCCTCCTACAATGAGCAGTTCTTC. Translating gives CASSLLRGLSSYNEQFF. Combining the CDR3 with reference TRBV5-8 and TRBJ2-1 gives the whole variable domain EAGVTQSPTHLIKTRGQQATLRCSPISGHTSVYWYQQALGLGLQFLLWYDEGEERNRGNFPPRFSGRQFPNYSSELNVNALELEDSALYLCASSLLRGLSSYNEQFFGPGTRLTVL.

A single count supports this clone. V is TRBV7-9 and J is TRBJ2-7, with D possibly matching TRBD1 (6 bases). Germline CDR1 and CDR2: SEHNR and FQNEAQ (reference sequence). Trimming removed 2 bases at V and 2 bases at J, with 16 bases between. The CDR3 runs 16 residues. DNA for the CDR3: TGTGCCAGCAGCTTATCACCCCGGACAGCGACCTACGAGCAGTACTTC. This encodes CASSLSPRTATYEQYF.

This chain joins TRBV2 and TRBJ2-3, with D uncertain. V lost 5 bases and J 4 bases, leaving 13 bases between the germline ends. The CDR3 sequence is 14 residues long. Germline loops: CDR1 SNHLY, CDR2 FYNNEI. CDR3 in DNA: TGTGCCAGCAGTCCCTACCAAGTCCCAGATACGCAGTATTTT. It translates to CASSPYQVPDTQYF.

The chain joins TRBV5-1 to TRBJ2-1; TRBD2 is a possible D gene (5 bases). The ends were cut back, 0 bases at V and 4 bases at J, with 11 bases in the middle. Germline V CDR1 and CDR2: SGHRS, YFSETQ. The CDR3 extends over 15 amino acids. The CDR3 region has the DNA TGCGCCAGCAGCTTGGCTCCTAGCACTTACAATGAGCAGTTCTTC. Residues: CASSLAPSTYNEQFF.

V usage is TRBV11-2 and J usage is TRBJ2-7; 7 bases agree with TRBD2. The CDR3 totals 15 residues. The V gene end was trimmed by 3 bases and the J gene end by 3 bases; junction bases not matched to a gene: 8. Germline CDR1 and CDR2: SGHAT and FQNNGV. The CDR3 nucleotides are TGTGCCAGCAGCTTCCCCGGGACTACCGACTACGAGCAGTACTTC. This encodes CASSFPGTTDYEQYF.

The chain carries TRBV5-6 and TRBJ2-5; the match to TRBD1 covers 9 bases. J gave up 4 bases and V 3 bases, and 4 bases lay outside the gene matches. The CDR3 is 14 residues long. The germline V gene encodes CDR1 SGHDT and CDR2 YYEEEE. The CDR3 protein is CASSSRQGVETQYF. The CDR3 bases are TGTGCCAGCAGCTCACGACAGGGGGTAGAGACCCAGTACTTC.

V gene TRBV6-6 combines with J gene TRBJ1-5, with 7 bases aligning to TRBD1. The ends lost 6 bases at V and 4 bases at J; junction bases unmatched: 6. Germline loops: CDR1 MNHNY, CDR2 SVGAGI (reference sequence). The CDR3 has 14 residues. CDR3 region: CASRSGGVNQPQHF. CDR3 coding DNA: TGTGCCAGCAGATCAGGGGGGGTTAATCAGCCCCAGCATTTT.

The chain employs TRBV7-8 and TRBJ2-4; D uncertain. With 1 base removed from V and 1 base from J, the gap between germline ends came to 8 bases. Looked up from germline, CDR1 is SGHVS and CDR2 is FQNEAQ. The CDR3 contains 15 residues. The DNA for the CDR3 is TGTGCCAGCAGCTTAGGTACCATTGCCAAAAACATTCAGTACTTC. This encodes CASSLGTIAKNIQYF.

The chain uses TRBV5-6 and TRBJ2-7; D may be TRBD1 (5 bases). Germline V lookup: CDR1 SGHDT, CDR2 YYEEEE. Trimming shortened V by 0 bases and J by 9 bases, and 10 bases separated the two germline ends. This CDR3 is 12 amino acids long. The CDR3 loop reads CASSLEGQRQYF. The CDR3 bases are TGTGCCAGCAGCTTGGAGGGGCAAAGGCAGTACTTC.

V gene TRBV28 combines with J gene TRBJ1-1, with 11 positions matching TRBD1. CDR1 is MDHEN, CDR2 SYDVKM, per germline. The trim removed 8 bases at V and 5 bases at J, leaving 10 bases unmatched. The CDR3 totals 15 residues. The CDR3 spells CASPGQGDDWTEAFF. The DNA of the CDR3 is TGTGCCAGCCCGGGACAGGGGGACGATTGGACTGAAGCTTTCTTT. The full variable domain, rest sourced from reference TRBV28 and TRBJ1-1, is DVKVTQSSRYLVKRTGEKVFLECVQDMDHENMFWYRQDPGLGLRLIYFSYDVKMKEKGDIPEGYSVSREKKERFSLILESASTNQTSMYLCASPGQGDDWTEAFFGQGTRLTVV.

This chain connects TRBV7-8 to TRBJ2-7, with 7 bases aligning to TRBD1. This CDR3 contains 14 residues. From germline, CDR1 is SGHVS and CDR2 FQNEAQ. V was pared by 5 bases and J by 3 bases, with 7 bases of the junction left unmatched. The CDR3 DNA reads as TGTGCCAGCAGCCTTGGGACAGAATACTACGAGCAGTACTTC. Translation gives CASSLGTEYYEQYF.

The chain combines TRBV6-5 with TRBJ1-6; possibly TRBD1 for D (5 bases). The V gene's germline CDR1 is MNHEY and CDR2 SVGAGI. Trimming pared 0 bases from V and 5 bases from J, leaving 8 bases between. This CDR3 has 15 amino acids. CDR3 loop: CASSYSGTDNSPLHF. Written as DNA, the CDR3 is TGTGCCAGCAGTTACTCCGGGACCGATAATTCACCCCTCCACTTT.

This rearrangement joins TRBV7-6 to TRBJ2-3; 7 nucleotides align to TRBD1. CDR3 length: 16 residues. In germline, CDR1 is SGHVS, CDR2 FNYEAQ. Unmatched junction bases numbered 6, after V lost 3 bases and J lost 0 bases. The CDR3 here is CASSFRGGSSTDTQYF. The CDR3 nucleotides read TGTGCCAGCAGCTTTAGAGGGGGCTCTAGCACAGATACGCAGTATTTT.

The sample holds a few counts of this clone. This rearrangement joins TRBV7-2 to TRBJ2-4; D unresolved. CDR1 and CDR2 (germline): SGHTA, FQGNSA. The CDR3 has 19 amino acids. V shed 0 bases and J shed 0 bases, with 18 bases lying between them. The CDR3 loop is CASSLAHPYRALAKNIQYF. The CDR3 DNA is TGTGCCAGCAGCTTAGCGCATCCGTACAGAGCCTTAGCCAAAAACATTCAGTACTTC.

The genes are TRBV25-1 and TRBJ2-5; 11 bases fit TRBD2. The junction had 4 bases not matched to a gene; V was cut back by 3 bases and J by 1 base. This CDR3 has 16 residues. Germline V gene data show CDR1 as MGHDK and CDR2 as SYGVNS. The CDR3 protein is CASSDTGLAVQETQYF. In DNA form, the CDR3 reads TGTGCCAGCAGTGACACGGGACTAGCGGTCCAAGAGACCCAGTACTTC. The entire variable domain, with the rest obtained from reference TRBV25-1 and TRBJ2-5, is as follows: EADIYQTPRYLVIGTGKKITLECSQTMGHDKMYWYQQDPGMELHLIHYSYGVNSTEKGDLSSESTVSRIRTEHFPLTLESARPSHTSQYLCASSDTGLAVQETQYFGPGTRLLVL.

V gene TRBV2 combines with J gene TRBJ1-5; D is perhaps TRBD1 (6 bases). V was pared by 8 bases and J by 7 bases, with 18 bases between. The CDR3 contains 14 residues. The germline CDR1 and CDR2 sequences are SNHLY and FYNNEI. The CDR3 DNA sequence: TGTGCCAGCTTATCACAGGGAGGAGGACAGCCCCAGCATTTT. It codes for CASLSQGGGQPQHF.

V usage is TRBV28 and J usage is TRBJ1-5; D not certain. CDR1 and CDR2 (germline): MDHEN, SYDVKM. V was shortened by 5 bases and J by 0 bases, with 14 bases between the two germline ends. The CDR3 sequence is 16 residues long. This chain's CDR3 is CASSNPMAGSNQPQHF. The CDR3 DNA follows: TGTGCCAGCAGTAACCCGATGGCAGGTAGCAATCAGCCCCAGCATTTT.

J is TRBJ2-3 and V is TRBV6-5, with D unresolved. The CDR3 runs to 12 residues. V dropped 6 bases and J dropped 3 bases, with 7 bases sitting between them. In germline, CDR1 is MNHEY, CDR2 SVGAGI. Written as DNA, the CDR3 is TGTGCCAGCAGGGGAAGGACAGATACGCAGTATTTT. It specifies CASRGRTDTQYF.

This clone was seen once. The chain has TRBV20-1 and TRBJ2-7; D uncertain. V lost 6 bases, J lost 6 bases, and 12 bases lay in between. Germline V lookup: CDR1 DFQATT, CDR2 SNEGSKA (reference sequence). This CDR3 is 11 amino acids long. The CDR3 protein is CSAPKEREQYF. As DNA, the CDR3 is TGCAGTGCCCCGAAGGAGCGCGAGCAGTACTTC.

The CDR3 DNA reads as TGTGCCAGTAGTACGTCAGGACAGACCCAGCATTTT. This gives the protein CASSTSGQTQHF. V usage is TRBV19 and J usage is TRBJ1-5, with D tentatively TRBD1 (6 bases). The CDR3 extends over 12 amino acids. Germline V gene sequence: CDR1 LNHDA, CDR2 SQIVND (reference sequence). V was pared by 4 bases and J by 11 bases, with 12 bases between.